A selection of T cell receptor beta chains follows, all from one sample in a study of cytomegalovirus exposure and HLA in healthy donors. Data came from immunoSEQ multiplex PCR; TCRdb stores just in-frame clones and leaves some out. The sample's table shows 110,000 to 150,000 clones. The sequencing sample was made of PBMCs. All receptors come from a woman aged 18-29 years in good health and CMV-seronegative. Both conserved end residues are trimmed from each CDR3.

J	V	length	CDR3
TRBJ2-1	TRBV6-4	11	ASSERASNEQF
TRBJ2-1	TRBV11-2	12	ASCIGGSHNEQF
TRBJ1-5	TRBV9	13	ASTPGPVTDQPQH
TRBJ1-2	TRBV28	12	ASSFLRGNYGYT
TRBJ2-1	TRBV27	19	ASSLLVGLAGEKGFYNEQF
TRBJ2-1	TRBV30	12	AWTQGLAANEQF
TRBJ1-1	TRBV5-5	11	ASSSRVGTEAF
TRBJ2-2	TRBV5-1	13	ASSSVRVRTGELF
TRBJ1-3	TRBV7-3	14	ASSLEGPSPGNTIY
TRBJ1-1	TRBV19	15	ASSVIPAGGVNTEAF
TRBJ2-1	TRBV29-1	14	SVDSAGGLGKNEQF
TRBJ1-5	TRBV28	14	ASSLVRGLSNQPQH
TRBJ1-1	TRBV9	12	ASSVATGNTEAF
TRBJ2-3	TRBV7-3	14	ASSPGLAFKGDTQY
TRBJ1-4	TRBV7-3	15	ASSLSRGGGRGEKLF
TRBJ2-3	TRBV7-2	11	ASSLGQRGTQY
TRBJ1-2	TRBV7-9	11	ASSPSSGEGYT
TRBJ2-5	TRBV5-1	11	ASSAGSQETQY
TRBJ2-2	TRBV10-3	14	AISDGTGVKGGELF
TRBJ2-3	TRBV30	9	AWSVSDTQY
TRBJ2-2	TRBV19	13	ASSLPPRGTGELF
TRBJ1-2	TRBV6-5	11	ASSDSGAIGYT
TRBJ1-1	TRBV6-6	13	ASTQRRGGDTEAF
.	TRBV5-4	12	ASSSDRRGYEQY
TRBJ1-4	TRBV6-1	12	ASRRGIGSEKLF
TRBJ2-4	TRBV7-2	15	ASSSHLAGVPKNIQY
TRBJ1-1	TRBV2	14	ASRVEGAALGTEAF
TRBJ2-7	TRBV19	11	ASSFRDSYEQY
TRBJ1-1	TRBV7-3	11	ASSLTIGSEAF
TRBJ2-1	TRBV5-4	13	ASSFDVSSYNEQF
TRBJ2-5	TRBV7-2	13	ASSLDVGAGETQY
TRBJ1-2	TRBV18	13	ASSPTMGQGYGYT
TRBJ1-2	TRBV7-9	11	ASSLGTWEGYT
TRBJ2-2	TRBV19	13	ASSITGQLTGELF
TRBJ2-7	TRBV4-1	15	ASSQDTSGRSLDEQY
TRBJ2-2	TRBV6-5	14	ASSYSPGMNTGELF
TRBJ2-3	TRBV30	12	AYAGLAGADTQY
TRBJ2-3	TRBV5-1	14	ASSLVSSGVADTQY
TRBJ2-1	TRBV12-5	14	ASGLISGSTYNEQF
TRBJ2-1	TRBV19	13	ASSIEERSHNEQF
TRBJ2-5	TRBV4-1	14	ASSQALAGTQETQY
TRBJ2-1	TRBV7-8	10	ASTSGTSKQF